In its sample, the clone carrying this T cell receptor beta chain was seen many times. These data are taken from a study of T cells in Graves' hyperthyroidism and ophthalmopathy. Unmatched junction bases numbered 8, after V lost 5 bases and J lost 6 bases. The CDR3 length is 16 residues. Looked up from germline, CDR1 is MNHEY and CDR2 is SMNVEV (reference sequence). Amplification yielded TCR beta CDR3 regions, with RNA transcripts as the source. HTBI primers drove first-round RT-PCR of the TCR CDR3. TCRdb analysed the multiplex PCR reads with MiXCR anew, one entry per CDR3 protein. The sample includes more than 300,000 distinct CDR3 sequences, roughly 14% of them seen just once.

Sequencing was carried out using blood. This clonotype was obtained from a woman aged 25 to 45 with Graves' ophthalmopathy. This chain connects TRBV27 to TRBJ2-5, with TRBD2 matching over 14 bases. In DNA, the CDR3 is TGTGCCAGCAGTCCGCGGGGACTAGCGGGGGTGAAGACCCAGTACTTC. Protein sequence: CASSPRGLAGVKTQYF.